The entry below gives a single TCR beta chain sequence along with its context. This sample was included in a study of blood T cell repertoires in COVID-19. The wider study: Some COVID-19 samples were acute and others convalescent; all came from the United States, Italy and Spain.

Germline V CDR1 and CDR2: LNHDA, SQIVND (reference sequence). The CDR3 loop spans 16 amino acids. Trimming stripped 4 bases from V and 0 bases from J, with 13 bases between. Profiled with immunoSEQ multiplex PCR; TCRdb holds only in-frame clones, not every one. The table includes some 70,000 clones, over 75% detected once. Sequencing used peripheral blood. This chain uses TRBV19 with TRBJ1-3, with D possibly being TRBD1 (6 bases). The TCR was taken from a man aged 50-60 years with active COVID-19. The DNA of the CDR3 is TGTGCCAGTAGTAAGAGGACAGTTCTCTCTGGAAACACCATATATTTT. This sequence encodes CASSKRTVLSGNTIYF. Complete variable domain (other parts from reference TRBV19 and TRBJ1-3): DGGITQSPKYLFRKEGQNVTLSCEQNLNHDAMYWYRQDPGQGLRLIYYSQIVNDFQKGDIAEGYSVSREKKESFPLTVTSAQKNPTAFYLCASSKRTVLSGNTIYFGEGSWLTVV.